These 3 T cell receptor beta chains originate from one sample sequenced in a study of PD-1 blockade in mismatch repair-deficient tumors. The assay was immunoSEQ multiplex PCR, and TCRdb's table has in-frame clones only and misses some. This table has some 48,000 clones, around 85% appearing once. The specimen was peripheral blood, collected 20 weeks after starting pembrolizumab. These receptors all come from an adult with mismatch repair-deficient cancer.

This chain uses TRBV14 with TRBJ1-1, with D maybe TRBD1 (5 bases). V was trimmed by 0 bases and J by 6 bases, leaving 8 bases between them. From germline, CDR1 is SGHDN and CDR2 FVKESK. The CDR3 spans 13 residues. The CDR3, as DNA: TGTGCCAGCAGCCAAGATCTGGGGGCTGAAGCTTTCTTT. This codes for CASSQDLGAEAFF.

V usage is TRBV20-1 and J usage is TRBJ2-5, with no clear D. This CDR3 has 11 amino acids. Between the trimmed V and J ends, which lost 4 bases and 5 bases, there was a span of 8 bases. Germline values: CDR1 DFQATT, CDR2 SNEGSKA (reference sequence). CDR3 loop: CSATGVETQYF. The CDR3 coding sequence is TGCAGTGCTACAGGAGTGGAGACCCAGTACTTC.

The table lists this clone with a count of one. The rearrangement links TRBV18 to TRBJ2-7; 8 bases fit TRBD1. V was clipped by 4 bases and J by 6 bases; unmatched bases: 11. Germline V gene sequence: CDR1 KGHSH, CDR2 LQKENI. The CDR3 contains 15 residues. The CDR3: CASSRGQGLTAEQYF. The CDR3 coding sequence is TGTGCCAGCTCACGCGGACAGGGTCTAACCGCCGAGCAGTACTTC.